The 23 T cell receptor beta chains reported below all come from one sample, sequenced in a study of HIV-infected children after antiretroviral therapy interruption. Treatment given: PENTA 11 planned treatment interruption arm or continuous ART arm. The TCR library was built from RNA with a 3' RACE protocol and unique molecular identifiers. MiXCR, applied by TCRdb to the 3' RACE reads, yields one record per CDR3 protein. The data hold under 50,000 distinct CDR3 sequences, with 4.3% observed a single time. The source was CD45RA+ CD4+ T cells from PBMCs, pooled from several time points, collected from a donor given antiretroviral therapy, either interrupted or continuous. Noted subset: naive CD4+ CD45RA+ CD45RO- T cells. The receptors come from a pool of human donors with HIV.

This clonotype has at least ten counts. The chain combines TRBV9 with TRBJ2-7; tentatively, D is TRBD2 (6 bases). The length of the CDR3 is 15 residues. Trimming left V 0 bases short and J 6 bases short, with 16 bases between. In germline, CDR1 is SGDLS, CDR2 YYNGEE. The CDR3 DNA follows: TGTGCCAGCAGCGTAGTAGGGACTCCCTTCGCCGAGCAGTACTTC. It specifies CASSVVGTPFAEQYF.

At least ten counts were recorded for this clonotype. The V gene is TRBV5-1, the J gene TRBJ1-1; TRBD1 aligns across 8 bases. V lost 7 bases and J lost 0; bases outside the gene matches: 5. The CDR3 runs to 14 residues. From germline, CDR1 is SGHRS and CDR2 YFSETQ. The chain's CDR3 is CASSRTGLNTEAFF. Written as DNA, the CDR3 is TGCGCCAGCTCCAGGACAGGGCTGAACACTGAAGCTTTCTTT.

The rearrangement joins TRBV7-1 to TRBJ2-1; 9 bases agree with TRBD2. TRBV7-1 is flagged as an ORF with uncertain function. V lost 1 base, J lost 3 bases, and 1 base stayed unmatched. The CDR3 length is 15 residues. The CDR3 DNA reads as TGTGCCAGCAGCTCAGTAGCGGGGGACTACAATGAGCAGTTCTTC. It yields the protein CASSSVAGDYNEQFF.

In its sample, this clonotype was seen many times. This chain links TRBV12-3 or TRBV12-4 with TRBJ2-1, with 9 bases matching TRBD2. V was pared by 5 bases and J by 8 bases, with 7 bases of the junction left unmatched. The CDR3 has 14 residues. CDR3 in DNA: TGTGCCAGCAGTCCCGGGACTAGCTTTCATGAGCAGTTCTTC. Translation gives CASSPGTSFHEQFF.

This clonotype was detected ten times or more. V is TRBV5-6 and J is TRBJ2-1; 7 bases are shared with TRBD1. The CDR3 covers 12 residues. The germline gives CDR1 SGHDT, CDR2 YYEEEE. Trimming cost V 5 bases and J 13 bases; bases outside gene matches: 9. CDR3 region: CASSSDREFQFF. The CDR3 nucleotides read TGTGCCAGCAGTTCCGACAGGGAATTTCAGTTCTTC.

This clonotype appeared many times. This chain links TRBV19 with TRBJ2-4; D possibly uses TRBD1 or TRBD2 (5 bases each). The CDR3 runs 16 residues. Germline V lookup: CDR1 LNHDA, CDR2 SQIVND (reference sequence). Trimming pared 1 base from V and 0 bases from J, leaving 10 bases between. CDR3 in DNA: TGTGCCAGTAGTATAGTTACAGGAGGAGCCAAAAACATTCAGTACTTC. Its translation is CASSIVTGGAKNIQYF.

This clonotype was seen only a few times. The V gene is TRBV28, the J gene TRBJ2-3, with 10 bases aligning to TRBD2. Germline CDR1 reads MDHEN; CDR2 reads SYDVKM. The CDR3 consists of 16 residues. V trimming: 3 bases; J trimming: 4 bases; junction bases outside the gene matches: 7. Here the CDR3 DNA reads TGTGCCAGCAGTTTCCTGACTAGCGGGTCGGCAGATACGCAGTATTTT. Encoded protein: CASSFLTSGSADTQYF.

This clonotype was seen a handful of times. CDR3 in amino acids: CASSYLHRGTEAFF. CDR3 in DNA: TGTGCCAGCAGTTACCTGCACAGGGGGACTGAAGCTTTCTTT. The rearrangement uses TRBV6-2 or TRBV6-3 and TRBJ1-1, with 8 bases lining up with TRBD1. With V trimmed by 2 bases and J by 5 bases, 4 bases remained unmatched. The CDR3 extends over 14 amino acids. Per the germline V gene, CDR1 is MNHEY and CDR2 is SVGEGT.

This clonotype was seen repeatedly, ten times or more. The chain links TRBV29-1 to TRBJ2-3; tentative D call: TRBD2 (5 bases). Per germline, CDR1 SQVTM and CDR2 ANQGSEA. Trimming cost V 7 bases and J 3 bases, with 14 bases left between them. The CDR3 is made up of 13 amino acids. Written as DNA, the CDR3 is TGCAGCGCTCGTTGGGAGTTGACAGATACGCAGTATTTT. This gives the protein CSARWELTDTQYF.

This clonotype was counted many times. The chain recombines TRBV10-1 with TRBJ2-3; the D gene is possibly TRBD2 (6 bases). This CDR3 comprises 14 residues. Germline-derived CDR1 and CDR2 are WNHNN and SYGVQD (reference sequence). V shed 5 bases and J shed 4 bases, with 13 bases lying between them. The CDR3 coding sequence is TGCGCCAGCAGTTACGGGGGATCAGCAGATACGCAGTATTTT. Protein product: CASSYGGSADTQYF.

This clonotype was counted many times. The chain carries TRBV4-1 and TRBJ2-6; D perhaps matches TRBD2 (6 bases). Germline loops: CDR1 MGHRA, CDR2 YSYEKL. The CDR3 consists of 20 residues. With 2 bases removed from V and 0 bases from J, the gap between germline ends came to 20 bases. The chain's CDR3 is CASSQMEGTLRGSGANVLTF. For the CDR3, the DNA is TGCGCCAGCAGCCAAATGGAGGGGACGCTCCGGGGCTCTGGGGCCAACGTCCTGACTTTC.

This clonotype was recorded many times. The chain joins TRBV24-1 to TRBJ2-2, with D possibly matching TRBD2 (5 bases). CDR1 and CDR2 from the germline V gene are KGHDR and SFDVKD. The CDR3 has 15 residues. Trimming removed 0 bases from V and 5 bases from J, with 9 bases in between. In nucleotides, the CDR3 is TGTGCCACCAGTGATTTGTTTTCGGGGACCGGGGAGCTGTTTTTT. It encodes CATSDLFSGTGELFF.

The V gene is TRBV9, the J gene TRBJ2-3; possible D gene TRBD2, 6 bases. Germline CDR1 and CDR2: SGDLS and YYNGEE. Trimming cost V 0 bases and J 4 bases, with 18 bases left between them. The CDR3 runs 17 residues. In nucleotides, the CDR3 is TGTGCCAGCAGCGTAGACGGGGGTTGGGAAGGCGCAGATACGCAGTATTTT. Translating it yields CASSVDGGWEGADTQYF.

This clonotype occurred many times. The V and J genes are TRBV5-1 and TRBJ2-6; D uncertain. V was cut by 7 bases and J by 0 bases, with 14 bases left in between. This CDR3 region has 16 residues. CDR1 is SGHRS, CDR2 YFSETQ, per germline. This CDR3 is CASLETPSSGANVLTF. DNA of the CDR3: TGCGCCAGCTTAGAGACCCCTTCCTCTGGGGCCAACGTCCTGACTTTC. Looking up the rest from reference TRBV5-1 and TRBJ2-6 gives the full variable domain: KAGVTQTPRYLIKTRGQQVTLSCSPISGHRSVSWYQQTPGQGLQFLFEYFSETQRNKGNFPGRFSGRQFSNSRSEMNVSTLELGDSALYLCASLETPSSGANVLTFGAGSRLTVL.

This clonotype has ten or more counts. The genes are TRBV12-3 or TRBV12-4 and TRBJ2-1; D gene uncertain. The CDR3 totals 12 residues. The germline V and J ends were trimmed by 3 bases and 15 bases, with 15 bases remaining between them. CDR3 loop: CASSLGPGLLFF. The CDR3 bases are TGTGCCAGCAGTTTGGGCCCGGGCCTTCTGTTCTTC.

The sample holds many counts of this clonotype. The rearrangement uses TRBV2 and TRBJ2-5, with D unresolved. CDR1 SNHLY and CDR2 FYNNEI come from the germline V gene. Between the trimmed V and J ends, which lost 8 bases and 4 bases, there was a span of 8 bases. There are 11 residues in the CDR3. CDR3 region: CASLLRETQYF. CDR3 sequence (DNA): TGTGCCAGCTTGCTTCGAGAGACCCAGTACTTC.

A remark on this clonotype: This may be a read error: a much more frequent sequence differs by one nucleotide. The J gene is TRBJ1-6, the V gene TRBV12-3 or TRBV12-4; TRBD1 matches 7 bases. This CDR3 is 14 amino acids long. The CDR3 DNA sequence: TGTGCCAGCAGGCGACAGGGATGGGATTCATCCCTCCACTTT. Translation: CASRRQGWDSSLHF.

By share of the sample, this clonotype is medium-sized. This CDR3 reads CASSFSSNQPQHF. The CDR3 DNA is TGTGCCAGCAGTTTTTCGTCCAATCAGCCCCAGCATTTT. The chain carries TRBV12-3 or TRBV12-4 and TRBJ1-5; the D is unclear. The CDR3 loop spans 13 amino acids. The V end lost 3 bases, the J end lost 3 bases, and 6 bases lay between the germline ends.

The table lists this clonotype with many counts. The CDR3 nucleotides are TGCAGCGTTGTTCGGAATGAGCAGTTCTTC. Residues: CSVVRNEQFF. J is TRBJ2-1 and V is TRBV29-1; no definite D call. Trimming shortened V by 4 bases and J by 7 bases, and 5 bases separated the two germline ends. The CDR3 has 10 residues. Germline lookup yields CDR1 SQVTM and CDR2 ANQGSEA.

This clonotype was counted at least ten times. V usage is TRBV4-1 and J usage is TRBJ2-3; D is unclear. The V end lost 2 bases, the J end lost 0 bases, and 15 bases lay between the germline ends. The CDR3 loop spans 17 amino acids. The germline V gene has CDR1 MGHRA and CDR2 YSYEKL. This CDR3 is CASSQIFDQSSTDTQYF. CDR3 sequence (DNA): TGCGCCAGCAGCCAAATCTTTGACCAGTCGAGCACAGATACGCAGTATTTT.

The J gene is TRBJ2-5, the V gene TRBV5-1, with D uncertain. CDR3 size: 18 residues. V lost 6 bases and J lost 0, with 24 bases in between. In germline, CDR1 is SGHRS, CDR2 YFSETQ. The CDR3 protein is CASKVSGSLDGYQETQYF. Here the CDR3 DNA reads TGCGCCAGCAAGGTGTCAGGAAGTCTCGATGGGTACCAAGAGACCCAGTACTTC.

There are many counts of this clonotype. For the CDR3, the DNA is TGTGCCAGCAGCTTATCCGGGCCCACTGAAGCTTTCTTT. It encodes CASSLSGPTEAFF. The J gene is TRBJ1-1, the V gene TRBV13; D gene ambiguous. V was pared by 2 bases and J by 4 bases, with 8 bases between. This CDR3 has 13 residues. CDR1 and CDR2 (germline): PRHDT, FYEKMQ (reference sequence).

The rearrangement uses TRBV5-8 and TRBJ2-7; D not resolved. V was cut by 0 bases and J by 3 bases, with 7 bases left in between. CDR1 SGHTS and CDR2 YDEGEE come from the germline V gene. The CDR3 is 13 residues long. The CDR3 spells CASSLGRRYEQYF. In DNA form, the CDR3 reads TGTGCCAGCAGCTTGGGACGGCGCTACGAGCAGTACTTC. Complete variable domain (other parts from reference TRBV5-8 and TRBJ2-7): EAGVTQSPTHLIKTRGQQATLRCSPISGHTSVYWYQQALGLGLQFLLWYDEGEERNRGNFPPRFSGRQFPNYSSELNVNALELEDSALYLCASSLGRRYEQYFGPGTRLTVT.